This T cell receptor beta chain was profiled in a study of graft-versus-host responses after intestinal transplantation. The wider study: Among the recipients, transplants were multivisceral, liver-intestinal, or isolated intestinal.

Stimulators, some 200,000 irradiated and violet-dye-labeled cells, were plated with some 200,000 CFSE-labeled responder cells. Overall study results and limits: GvH clones turned up in recipient marrow; some had shown up first in ileum or blood. Peak GvH clone levels in circulation were associated with early post-transplant HvG declines.

V was cut by 5 bases and J by 5 bases, with 15 bases left in between. CDR1 and CDR2 from the germline V gene are SGHTA and FQGTGA. This CDR3 has 14 amino acids. Sequenced by immunoSEQ multiplex PCR; TCRdb stores in-frame clones only, minus some. This sample has roughly 23,000 clones, with approximately 40% found just once. This chain connects TRBV7-3 to TRBJ1-1; D unresolved. The sample here was alloreactive CD8+ T cells from a mixed lymphocyte reaction culture, taken before transplantation. Subset given: CFSE-low proliferating T cells sorted from roughly six-day pre-transplant mixed lymphocyte reaction (GvH or HvG direction). The clonotype originates from a human patient who was an organ donor for intestinal transplantation. The DNA for the CDR3 is TGTGCCAGCAGCCCTTCCGGTAGGAGGACTGAAGCTTTCTTT. This encodes CASSPSGRRTEAFF.